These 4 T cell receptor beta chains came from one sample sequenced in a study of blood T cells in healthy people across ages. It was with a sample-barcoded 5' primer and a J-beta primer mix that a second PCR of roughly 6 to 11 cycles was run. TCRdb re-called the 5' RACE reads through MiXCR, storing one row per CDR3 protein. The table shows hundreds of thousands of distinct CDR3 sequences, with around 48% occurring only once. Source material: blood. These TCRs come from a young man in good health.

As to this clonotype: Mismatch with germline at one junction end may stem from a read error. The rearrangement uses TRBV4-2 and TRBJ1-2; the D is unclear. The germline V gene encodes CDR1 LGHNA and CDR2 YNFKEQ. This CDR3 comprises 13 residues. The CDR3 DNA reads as TGTGCCAGCGGCCAAGAAGAGGGTTATGGCTACACCTTC. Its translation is CASGQEEGYGYTF.

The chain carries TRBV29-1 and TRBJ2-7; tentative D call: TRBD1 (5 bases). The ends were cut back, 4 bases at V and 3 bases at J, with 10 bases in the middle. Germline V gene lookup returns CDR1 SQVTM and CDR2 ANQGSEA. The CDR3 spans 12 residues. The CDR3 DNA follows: TGCAGCGTTGGGCAGGGATTCTACGAGCAGTACTTC. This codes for CSVGQGFYEQYF.

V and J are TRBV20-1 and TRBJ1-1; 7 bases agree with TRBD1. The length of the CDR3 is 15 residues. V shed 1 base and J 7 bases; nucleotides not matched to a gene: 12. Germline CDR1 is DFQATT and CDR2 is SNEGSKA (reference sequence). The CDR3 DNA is TGCAGTGCTAGAGGAGGGCAGGGGGTCATTGGTGAAGCTTTCTTT. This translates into CSARGGQGVIGEAFF.

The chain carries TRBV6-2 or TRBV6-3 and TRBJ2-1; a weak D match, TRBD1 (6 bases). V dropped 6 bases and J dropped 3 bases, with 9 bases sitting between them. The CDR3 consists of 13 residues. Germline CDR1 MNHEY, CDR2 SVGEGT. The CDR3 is CASRGAVYNEQFF. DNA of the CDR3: TGTGCCAGCAGGGGGGCGGTCTACAATGAGCAGTTCTTC.